The 9 T cell receptor beta chains below all came from one sample that was sequenced in a study of blood T cell repertoires in COVID-19. Clones were read by immunoSEQ multiplex PCR, and TCRdb kept only the in-frame ones, dropping some. This table has about 180,000 clones, roughly nine tenths appearing once. Source material: peripheral blood. The receptor set was obtained from a man aged 18 to 29 who had recovered from COVID-19.

The gene calls are TRBV6-2 or TRBV6-3 and TRBJ2-1; unclear D gene. The germline V and J ends were trimmed by 4 bases and 6 bases, with 10 bases remaining between them. This CDR3 is 13 amino acids long. The germline CDR1 and CDR2 sequences are MNHEY and SVGEGT. The DNA for the CDR3 is TGTGCCAGCAGTTGGTCTACCCCCAATGAGCAGTTCTTC. Its translation is CASSWSTPNEQFF.

The V and J genes are TRBV28 and TRBJ2-7; TRBD2 agrees at 7 bases. Germline V gene sequence: CDR1 MDHEN, CDR2 SYDVKM. Trimming at V came to 5 bases and at J to 3 bases, leaving 13 bases not matched to a gene. The CDR3 length is 16 residues. CDR3 nucleotides: TGTGCCAGCAGTCGAGCAGGACTAGGGCTCCGCTACGAGCAGTACTTC. Translation gives CASSRAGLGLRYEQYF.

The chain recombines TRBV10-3 with TRBJ2-1, with 8 nucleotides matching TRBD2. The trim removed 8 bases at V and 9 bases at J, leaving 9 bases unmatched. Germline CDR1 reads ENHRY; CDR2 reads SYGVKD. This CDR3 has 13 amino acids. This CDR3 is CAIREREKGEQFF. As DNA, the CDR3 is TGTGCCATCCGGGAGCGGGAGAAGGGTGAGCAGTTCTTC.

This clone was seen more than once but under ten times. The chain is built from TRBV5-1 and TRBJ2-5; 8 bases are shared with TRBD2. The trim removed 0 bases at V and 7 bases at J, leaving 8 bases unmatched. Looked up from germline, CDR1 is SGHRS and CDR2 is YFSETQ. The CDR3 is made up of 15 amino acids. CDR3 amino acids: CASSLDYGRAGTQYF. CDR3 DNA sequence: TGCGCCAGCAGCTTGGATTACGGGAGGGCCGGGACCCAGTACTTC.

The chain combines TRBV24-1 with TRBJ2-7; maybe TRBD1 (5 bases). V was cut by 4 bases and J by 2 bases, with 11 bases left in between. The CDR3 has 14 amino acids. Per the germline V gene, CDR1 is KGHDR and CDR2 is SFDVKD. CDR3 protein: CATSESTETYEQYF. CDR3 DNA: TGTGCCACCAGTGAGTCGACAGAGACCTACGAGCAGTACTTC.

This chain joins TRBV7-9 and TRBJ2-7; 10 positions agree with TRBD1. CDR3 length equals 16 residues. Germline assignment: CDR1 SEHNR and CDR2 FQNEAQ (reference sequence). V lost 3 bases to trimming and J lost 5 bases; unmatched junction nucleotides: 10. In DNA form, the CDR3 reads TGTGCCAGCAGCTTCCACCGGGACAGGGGACGCGACGAGCAGTACTTC. It codes for CASSFHRDRGRDEQYF.

The rearrangement joins TRBV10-3 to TRBJ2-2; D unresolved. Germline-derived CDR1 and CDR2 are ENHRY and SYGVKD. There are 11 residues in the CDR3. Trimming pared 4 bases from V and 8 bases from J, leaving 5 bases between. The CDR3 DNA sequence: TGTGCCATCAGTGTCGAGGGGGAGCTGTTTTTT. This encodes CAISVEGELFF.

The chain employs TRBV4-3 and TRBJ2-7, with D unclear. V was cut by 0 bases and J by 1 base, with 7 bases left in between. CDR3 length equals 14 residues. The germline V gene encodes CDR1 LGHNA and CDR2 YSLEER. The CDR3 here is CASSQDLESYEQYF. The CDR3 DNA reads TGCGCCAGCAGCCAAGATTTAGAATCCTACGAGCAGTACTTC.

J is TRBJ1-1 and V is TRBV29-1, with 9 positions matching TRBD1. V lost 0 bases and J lost 4; bases outside the gene matches: 0. The CDR3 is 13 amino acids. The germline CDR1 and CDR2 sequences are SQVTM and ANQGSEA. CDR3 sequence: CSVEEGQGTEAFF. The DNA for the CDR3 is TGCAGCGTTGAAGAGGGACAGGGCACTGAAGCTTTCTTT.